A single sample is the source of the 27 T cell receptor beta chains below, sequenced in a study of preoperative IRX-2 immunotherapy in early breast cancer. The assay was immunoSEQ multiplex PCR, and TCRdb's table has in-frame clones only and misses some. Of approximately 44,000 clones listed, 85% to 95% are singletons. Treatment denoted: preoperative locoregional IRX-2 cytokine immunotherapy. Sequences were derived from tumor tissue, sampled after IRX-2 immunotherapy. Source of these receptors: a human donor with breast cancer.

This clone was observed a few times. The gene calls are TRBV9 and TRBJ2-1; maybe TRBD1 (6 bases). V lost 1 base to trimming and J lost 2 bases, with 10 bases between them. This CDR3 contains 15 residues. Germline CDR1 SGDLS, CDR2 YYNGEE. The CDR3 nucleotides are TGTGCCAGCAGCGTACAGGGGTGGCCCTACAATGAGCAGTTCTTC. It is translated as CASSVQGWPYNEQFF.

This clone has more than one count but fewer than ten. J is TRBJ1-2 and V is TRBV6-5; TRBD1 aligns across 9 bases. Unmatched junction bases numbered 7, after V lost 6 bases and J lost 14 bases. The CDR3 loop spans 11 amino acids. From germline, CDR1 is MNHEY and CDR2 SVGAGI. CDR3 DNA: TGTGCCAGCAGAAGCCGGGACAGGGAAACCTTC. It is translated as CASRSRDRETF.

This rearrangement joins TRBV5-1 to TRBJ2-1; D not resolved. Trimming stripped 0 bases from V and 9 bases from J, with 16 bases between. Germline V CDR1 and CDR2: SGHRS, YFSETQ. This CDR3 has 15 amino acids. CDR3 in DNA: TGCGCCAGCAGCTTGGGGTTGGTTTCGGGTAGTGAGCAGTTCTTC. Protein product: CASSLGLVSGSEQFF.

The V gene is TRBV2, the J gene TRBJ1-3, with D maybe TRBD1 (6 bases). This CDR3 is built from 13 residues. Trimming shortened V by 6 bases and J by 4 bases, and 10 bases separated the two germline ends. Per the germline V gene, CDR1 is SNHLY and CDR2 is FYNNEI. The CDR3 region is CASSLDRGNTIYF. In DNA, the CDR3 is TGTGCCAGCAGCCTAGACAGGGGAAACACCATATATTTT.

V and J are TRBV10-3 and TRBJ2-1; 9 nucleotides line up with TRBD2. The length of the CDR3 is 16 residues. CDR1 is ENHRY and CDR2 is SYGVKD in the germline V gene. The V and J ends lost 4 bases and 5 bases, in that order; junction bases with no gene match: 9. The DNA for the CDR3 is TGTGCCATCAGTGGGGGAGCGGGGGGTAGTGACAATGAGCAGTTCTTC. It yields the protein CAISGGAGGSDNEQFF.

This chain connects TRBV5-6 to TRBJ1-5; D may be TRBD1 (6 bases). This CDR3 contains 16 residues. Germline CDR1 is SGHDT and CDR2 is YYEEEE. The V end lost 0 bases, the J end lost 6 bases, and 16 bases lay between the germline ends. CDR3 bases: TGTGCCAGCAGCTTGGAGGGGGGGCTCAGCGGTCAGCCCCAGCATTTT. Amino acid sequence: CASSLEGGLSGQPQHF.

V is TRBV3-1 (or the pseudogene TRBV3-2) and J is TRBJ1-1, with no clear D. The ends were cut back, 8 bases at V and 5 bases at J, with 3 bases in the middle. The CDR3 is 9 residues long. Germline CDR1 and CDR2: LGHDT and YNNKEL (reference sequence). CDR3 sequence: CASVTEAFF. The CDR3 nucleotides read TGTGCCAGCGTAACTGAAGCTTTCTTT.

The gene calls are TRBV4-3 and TRBJ2-7; TRBD1 matches 11 bases. The germline CDR1 and CDR2 sequences are LGHNA and YSLEER. This CDR3 contains 15 residues. The V segment lost 4 bases and the J segment 6 bases; nucleotides outside the gene matches: 8. The CDR3 loop reads CASSPGTGGGCEQYF. For the CDR3, the DNA is TGCGCCAGCAGCCCCGGGACAGGGGGTGGTTGCGAGCAGTACTTC.

This clone occurred once. The V call is TRBV28, the J call TRBJ1-4; unclear D gene. Germline V gene data show CDR1 as MDHEN and CDR2 as SYDVKM. The CDR3 covers 11 residues. The ends were cut back, 6 bases at V and 5 bases at J, with 4 bases in the middle. CDR3 residues: CASSLNEKLFF. The CDR3 DNA follows: TGTGCCAGCAGCTTAAATGAAAAACTGTTTTTT.

V gene TRBV6-5 combines with J gene TRBJ2-3; the match to TRBD2 covers 12 bases. The CDR3 is 15 amino acids. The trim removed 6 bases at V and 3 bases at J, leaving 4 bases unmatched. Germline CDR1 and CDR2: MNHEY and SVGAGI. CDR3 in DNA: TGTGCCAGCAGCCGAGGACTAGCGGGAACAGATACGCAGTATTTT. Protein product: CASSRGLAGTDTQYF.

This chain uses TRBV7-3 with TRBJ2-3; no firm D call. Germline CDR1 SGHTA, CDR2 FQGTGA. Trimming removed 3 bases from V and 0 bases from J, with 7 bases in between. This CDR3 contains 14 residues. The CDR3 DNA sequence: TGTGCCAGCAGCTTGGGGTCTAGCACAGATACGCAGTATTTT. This gives the protein CASSLGSSTDTQYF.

The chain is built from TRBV7-3 and TRBJ2-3, with D maybe TRBD2 (6 bases). CDR1 and CDR2 (germline): SGHTA, FQGTGA. The CDR3 consists of 12 residues. V was shortened by 5 bases and J by 6 bases, with 9 bases between the two germline ends. The DNA for the CDR3 is TGTGCCAGCAGCCCTGGGGGGGATACGCAGTATTTT. Encoded protein: CASSPGGDTQYF.

V gene TRBV7-2 combines with J gene TRBJ1-2; D is unresolved. Germline CDR1 reads SGHTA; CDR2 reads FQGNSA. CDR3 length: 12 amino acids. The V gene lost 1 base and the J gene lost 4 bases, with 4 bases spanning the gap. This CDR3 is CASSLESYGYTF. The DNA of the CDR3 is TGTGCCAGCAGCTTAGAATCCTATGGCTACACCTTC. Filled out from reference TRBV7-2 and TRBJ1-2, the complete variable domain reads GAGVSQSPSNKVTEKGKDVELRCDPISGHTALYWYRQSLGQGLEFLIYFQGNSAPDKSGLPSDRFSAERTGGSVSTLTIQRTQQEDSAVYLCASSLESYGYTFGSGTRLTVV.

V gene TRBV6-1 combines with J gene TRBJ1-1; D unresolved. This CDR3 is 14 amino acids long. Germline V gives CDR1 MNHNS, CDR2 SASEGT. Trimming removed 10 bases from V and 4 bases from J, with 19 bases in between. The CDR3 reads CAISIGLSGTEAFF. Written as DNA, the CDR3 is TGTGCCATCTCGATAGGGCTATCGGGCACTGAAGCTTTCTTT.

This sequence joins TRBV4-2 and TRBJ1-3; D not certain. The V end lost 2 bases, the J end lost 0 bases, and 8 bases lay between the germline ends. The CDR3 contains 15 residues. Germline-derived CDR1 and CDR2 are LGHNA and YNFKEQ. CDR3 bases: TGTGCCAGCAGCCAAAACGGAAACTCTGGAAACACCATATATTTT. Translation: CASSQNGNSGNTIYF.

The chain employs TRBV25-1 and TRBJ2-1; D is uncertain. The V end was cut by 6 bases, the J end by 5 bases, with 14 bases between. The CDR3 loop spans 14 amino acids. Germline V gives CDR1 MGHDK, CDR2 SYGVNS. For the CDR3, the DNA is TGTGCCAGCAGCTCAGACTGGACCAACAATGAGCAGTTCTTC. Protein product: CASSSDWTNNEQFF.

The chain couples TRBV19 to TRBJ2-3; D gene uncertain. This CDR3 region has 15 residues. CDR1 and CDR2 (germline): LNHDA, SQIVND (reference sequence). Trimming cost V 7 bases and J 0 bases, with 14 bases left between them. The CDR3 DNA reads as TGTGCCAGTAAGTGGGCATCCCCTAGCACAGATACGCAGTATTTT. It specifies CASKWASPSTDTQYF.

This chain uses TRBV7-2 with TRBJ1-4, with D unclear. CDR3 length: 13 residues. The ends were cut back, 2 bases at V and 7 bases at J, with 8 bases in the middle. Germline CDR1 SGHTA, CDR2 FQGNSA. CDR3: CASSLRVGEKLFF. CDR3 coding DNA: TGTGCCAGCAGCTTACGGGTGGGTGAAAAACTGTTTTTT.

The gene calls are TRBV19 and TRBJ1-5, with TRBD1 matching over 8 bases. CDR1 LNHDA and CDR2 SQIVND come from the germline V gene (reference sequence). After removal of 5 bases from V and 7 bases from J, the junction contained 4 bases not matched to a gene. The CDR3 has 13 amino acids. In DNA form, the CDR3 reads TGTGCCAGTAGTCAACAGGGGGTCCAGCCCCAGCATTTT. Protein sequence: CASSQQGVQPQHF.

This clone was observed a few times. The J gene is TRBJ1-1, the V gene TRBV7-9; D not certain. Trimming pared 3 bases from V and 0 bases from J, leaving 5 bases between. This CDR3 spans 13 amino acids. The germline CDR1 and CDR2 sequences are SEHNR and FQNEAQ (reference sequence). DNA of the CDR3: TGTGCCAGCAGCTTCTCGCTGAACACTGAAGCTTTCTTT. It codes for CASSFSLNTEAFF. The full variable domain, in which reference TRBV7-9 and TRBJ1-1 provide the parts outside the CDR3, is DTGVSQNPRHKITKRGQNVTFRCDPISEHNRLYWYRQTLGQGPEFLTYFQNEAQLEKSRLLSDRFSAERPKGSFSTLEIQRTEQGDSAMYLCASSFSLNTEAFFGQGTRLTVV.

The rearrangement uses TRBV28 and TRBJ2-1; the D gene could be TRBD1 or TRBD2 (7 bases each). Trimming took 4 bases from V and 10 from J, leaving 35 bases between them. The germline CDR1 and CDR2 sequences are MDHEN and SYDVKM. CDR3 length: 20 amino acids. DNA of the CDR3: TGTGCCAGCAGTTACGGCTTCGGGGACAGAGAATTGGGGGGGACCCTCGAGCAGTTCTTC. Translation gives CASSYGFGDRELGGTLEQFF. Looking up the rest from reference TRBV28 and TRBJ2-1 gives the full variable domain: DVKVTQSSRYLVKRTGEKVFLECVQDMDHENMFWYRQDPGLGLRLIYFSYDVKMKEKGDIPEGYSVSREKKERFSLILESASTNQTSMYLCASSYGFGDRELGGTLEQFFGPGTRLTVL.

The chain has TRBV5-1 and TRBJ2-1; 11 nucleotides match TRBD2. This CDR3 has 16 amino acids. Germline V CDR1 and CDR2: SGHRS, YFSETQ. The V gene end was trimmed by 4 bases and the J gene end by 5 bases; junction bases not matched to a gene: 8. In DNA, the CDR3 is TGCGCCAGCAGCCCGCCCCGACTAGCGGGGAACAATGAGCAGTTCTTC. It encodes CASSPPRLAGNNEQFF.

This CDR3 is CAWSVGSFTGFQETQYF. DNA of the CDR3: TGTGCCTGGAGTGTCGGGTCCTTTACGGGCTTTCAAGAGACCCAGTACTTC. The V and J genes are TRBV30 and TRBJ2-5; D remains ambiguous. CDR3 size: 17 residues. Trimming took 0 bases from V and 2 from J, leaving 19 bases between them. Per the germline V gene, CDR1 is GTSNPN and CDR2 is SVGIG (reference sequence).

This sequence joins TRBV28 and TRBJ2-7, with TRBD1 as a possible D gene (5 bases). V dropped 10 bases and J dropped 2 bases, with 12 bases sitting between them. This CDR3 has 12 residues. CDR1 MDHEN and CDR2 SYDVKM come from the germline V gene. This CDR3 reads CATKTAPYEQYF. The CDR3 bases are TGTGCCACCAAGACAGCCCCCTACGAGCAGTACTTC.

This sequence joins TRBV27 and TRBJ2-1; D might be TRBD2 (5 bases). CDR1 is MNHEY, CDR2 SMNVEV, per germline (reference sequence). V lost 4 bases, J lost 7 bases, and 17 bases lay in between. The CDR3 runs to 15 residues. CDR3: CASSSPALARNEQFF. The CDR3 DNA reads TGTGCCAGCAGTTCCCCCGCGCTAGCTCGGAATGAGCAGTTCTTC.

The chain uses TRBV10-3 and TRBJ2-1; 8 bases agree with TRBD2. CDR1 is ENHRY and CDR2 is SYGVKD in the germline V gene. V lost 6 bases and J lost 10; bases outside the gene matches: 17. The CDR3 runs to 16 residues. The CDR3 bases are TGTGCCATCAGCGAGCTTACTAGCGGTTACCTTAAGGAGCAGTTCTTC. Its protein product is CAISELTSGYLKEQFF.

The chain links TRBV9 to TRBJ2-3; 16 bases match TRBD2. The V gene's germline CDR1 is SGDLS and CDR2 YYNGEE. This CDR3 contains 18 residues. V was pared by 4 bases and J by 0 bases, with 5 bases of the junction left unmatched. CDR3 protein: CASSTGTSGGGSTDTQYF. Written as DNA, the CDR3 is TGTGCCAGCAGCACCGGGACTAGCGGGGGGGGGAGCACAGATACGCAGTATTTT.